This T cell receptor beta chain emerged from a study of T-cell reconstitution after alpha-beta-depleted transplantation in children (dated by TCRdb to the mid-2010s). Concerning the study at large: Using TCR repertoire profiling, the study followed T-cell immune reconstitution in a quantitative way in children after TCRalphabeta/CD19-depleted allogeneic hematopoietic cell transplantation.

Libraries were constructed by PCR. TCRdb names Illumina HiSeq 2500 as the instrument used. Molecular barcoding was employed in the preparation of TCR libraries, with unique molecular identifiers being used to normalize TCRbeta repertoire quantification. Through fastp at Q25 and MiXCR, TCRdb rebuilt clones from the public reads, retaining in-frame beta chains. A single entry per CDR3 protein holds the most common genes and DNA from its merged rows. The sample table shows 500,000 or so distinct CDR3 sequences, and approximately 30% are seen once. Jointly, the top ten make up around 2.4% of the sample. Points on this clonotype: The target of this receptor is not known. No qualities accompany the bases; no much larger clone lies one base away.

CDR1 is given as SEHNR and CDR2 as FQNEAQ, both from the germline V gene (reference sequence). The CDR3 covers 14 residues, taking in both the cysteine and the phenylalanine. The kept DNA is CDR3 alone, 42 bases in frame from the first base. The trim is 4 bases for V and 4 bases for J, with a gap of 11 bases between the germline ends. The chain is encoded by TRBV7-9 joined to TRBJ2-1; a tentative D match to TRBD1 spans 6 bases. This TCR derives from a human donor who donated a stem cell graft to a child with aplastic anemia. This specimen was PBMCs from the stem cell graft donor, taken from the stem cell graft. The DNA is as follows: TGTGCCAGCAGCTCTAAAACAGGGTACAATGAGCAGTTCTTC. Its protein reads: CASSSKTGYNEQFF. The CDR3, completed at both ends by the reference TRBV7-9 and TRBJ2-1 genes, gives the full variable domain DTGVSQNPRHKITKRGQNVTFRCDPISEHNRLYWYRQTLGQGPEFLTYFQNEAQLEKSRLLSDRFSAERPKGSFSTLEIQRTEQGDSAMYLCASSSKTGYNEQFFGPGTRLTVL.